The next 3 T cell receptor beta chains were all read from a single sample in a study of blood T cell repertoires in COVID-19. The method was immunoSEQ multiplex PCR; TCRdb's version includes in-frame clones alone and lacks a portion of them. The sample has around 94,000 clones, 75% to 90% seen once; the top ten hold over 15%. Sequences were obtained from peripheral blood. The receptors were gathered from a human donor in a cohort sampled during active COVID-19.

This chain connects TRBV7-2 to TRBJ2-7; 11 bases align to TRBD2. The germline V gene encodes CDR1 SGHTA and CDR2 FQGNSA. The J segment lost 3 bases and the V segment lost 7 bases, leaving 5 bases of the junction unmatched. The CDR3 runs 14 residues. CDR3 DNA: TGTGCCAGCAACCGACTAGCGGGAAACTACGAGCAGTACTTC. Amino acid sequence: CASNRLAGNYEQYF.

This chain uses TRBV3-1 (or the pseudogene TRBV3-2) with TRBJ2-1; TRBD2 might be the D (6 bases). The ends were cut back, 4 bases at V and 6 bases at J, with 10 bases in the middle. Germline V lookup: CDR1 LGHDT, CDR2 YNNKEL (reference sequence). The CDR3 covers 13 residues. The CDR3 here is CASSRLGGNEQFF. The CDR3 coding sequence is TGTGCCAGCAGCCGCTTGGGGGGCAATGAGCAGTTCTTC.

The chain has TRBV12-5 and TRBJ1-2; D may be TRBD1 (6 bases). The CDR3 is 17 amino acids. Germline V gene sequence: CDR1 LGHNT, CDR2 FRNRAP. V lost 1 base and J 0 bases, leaving 15 bases between the germline ends. CDR3 region: CASGLEGVWGANYGYTF. The CDR3 coding sequence is TGTGCTAGTGGTTTGGAGGGGGTATGGGGCGCTAACTATGGCTACACCTTC.